This TCR beta chain comes out of a study of ipilimumab plus nivolumab after autologous stem cell transplantation (dated by TCRdb to the early 2020s). About the investigation overall: The median number of doses that trial patients received was about five for ipilimumab and roughly 8 for nivolumab. The myeloma cohort included high-risk transplant-naive patients and patients relapsing within 3 years of a first autologous transplant. The intent-to-treat population of the trial consisted of approximately 40 patients. Patients undergoing autologous transplant for high-risk diffuse large B cell lymphoma, mature T cell lymphoma, or multiple myeloma were enrolled in the trial.

Libraries came from the immunoSEQ multiplex PCR assay. TCRdb took over this immuneACCESS table, retaining in-frame rearrangements with V and J assigned. Such tables are incomplete; in checked studies, under half of the missing clones stem from an unresolved V gene, and the remainder is unexplained. The sample data list approximately 6,000 clones, and 85% to 90% of these were observed just once. About 4.8% of the sample lies in the top ten. Counted from cysteine to phenylalanine, this CDR3 has 17 amino acids. The only DNA kept is the CDR3, 51 bases in frame from the first base. The V end loses 8 bases and the J end loses 0 bases, and a stretch of 22 bases separates them. CDR1 LNHDA and CDR2 SQIVND were looked up in the germline V gene (reference sequence). The full study reports these points: The authors concluded that, as post-transplant consolidation, combined checkpoint inhibition appeared tolerable. The authors stated that profiles of the T cell receptor repertoire, regulatory T cell phenotype and gut microbiota provided a biologic rationale for studying this approach further.

Ipilimumab was given at 1 mg/kg intravenously on day 1 of selected weeks, and checkpoint therapy started 14 to 28 days after autologous transplant. Patients received nivolumab at 3 mg/kg intravenously on day 1 of weeks 1, 4, 7, 10, and every two weeks through week 26. The study was a Phase Ib clinical trial testing combined checkpoint inhibition with ipilimumab and nivolumab as consolidation after autologous stem cell transplantation. As to this clone: The antigen it binds to is not known. One base away there is no much larger clone; base qualities are not given.

The source is a female donor with multiple myeloma. Sequencing used PBMCs, obtained in a trial of ipilimumab plus nivolumab as post-transplant consolidation. The V gene is TRBV19 and the J gene is TRBJ1-2; the D gene is possibly TRBD1, with 5 bases matching. The sequence in DNA is TGTGCCAGTTTTGCGACAACCGGGACGGGGGCTAACTATGGCTACACCTTC. Its coded protein is CASFATTGTGANYGYTF.